Listed below are T cell receptor beta chains from one sample, sequenced in a study of spatial heterogeneity in lung cancer. Using its own MiXCR run on the 5' RACE reads, TCRdb lists one record per CDR3 protein. Seen here are about 120,000 distinct CDR3 sequences, 12% observed once, and the top ten hold about 15%. This specimen was PBMCs, taken at follow-up. The receptors were gathered from a male donor with early-stage non-small cell lung cancer. The CDR3 runs from the conserved cysteine through the conserved F or W. The D gene is left open where the match is weak. Rows may omit the clone size; those that give it use once, few, many or a size class.

d_call,j_call,v_call,clone_size,cdr3_aa,cdr3_nt
TRBD2,TRBJ2-1,TRBV6-5,-,CASNAAGGPNEQFF,TGTGCCAGCAACGCAGCGGGGGGGCCTAATGAGCAGTTCTTC
-,TRBJ1-1,TRBV29-1,many,CSASVGPTEAFF,TGCAGCGCCTCGGTAGGGCCCACTGAAGCTTTCTTT
TRBD2,TRBJ2-5,TRBV20-1,-,CSARLAEETQYF,TGCAGTGCCAGACTAGCGGAAGAGACCCAGTACTTC
-,TRBJ2-3,TRBV20-1,few,CSAREWGNTQYF,TGCAGTGCTAGAGAGTGGGGAAATACGCAGTATTTT
-,TRBJ2-3,TRBV4-1,-,CASSLTEITSTDTQYF,TGCGCCAGCAGCCTTACAGAGATAACTAGCACAGATACGCAGTATTTT
-,TRBJ2-3,TRBV28,-,CASYPPNWDNTDTQYF,TGTGCCAGCTACCCGCCGAACTGGGATAACACAGATACGCAGTATTTT
-,TRBJ1-6,TRBV5-1,-,CASSLGPNRDSPLHF,TGCGCCAGCAGCTTGGGCCCAAACAGGGATTCACCCCTCCACTTT
-,TRBJ1-6,TRBV6-4,many,CASSEEGHPISPLHF,TGTGCCAGCAGTGAGGAGGGGCATCCCATTTCACCCCTCCACTTT
TRBD1,TRBJ1-4,TRBV6-2/TRBV6-3,many,CASTSRYRTGQDADEKLFF,TGTGCCAGCACCTCTCGGTACCGAACCGGACAGGACGCCGATGAAAAACTGTTTTTT
TRBD1,TRBJ2-7,TRBV6-2/TRBV6-3,-,CASSPIDRGHSYEQYF,TGTGCCAGCAGCCCTATAGACAGGGGCCACTCCTACGAGCAGTACTTC
-,TRBJ1-1,TRBV3-1,-,CASSQESKWGEGSMNTEAFF,TGTGCCAGCAGCCAAGAGTCCAAGTGGGGTGAGGGTTCCATGAACACTGAAGCTTTCTTT
TRBD1,TRBJ1-2,TRBV27,once,CASSLFRAGTGGFSGYTF,TGTGCCAGCAGTTTATTTCGTGCGGGGACAGGGGGTTTTTCTGGCTACACCTTC
TRBD1,TRBJ1-1,TRBV9,many,CASSDRDRATEAFF,TGTGCCAGCAGCGATCGGGACAGGGCCACTGAAGCTTTCTTT
-,TRBJ2-7,TRBV29-1,many,CSVMFGAGEQYF,TGCAGCGTCATGTTTGGGGCAGGAGAGCAGTACTTC
-,TRBJ1-4,TRBV5-4,few,CASSFAPFRTGEKLFF,TGTGCCAGCAGCTTCGCCCCTTTTCGGACGGGAGAAAAACTGTTTTTT
TRBD1,TRBJ2-5,TRBV5-1,-,CASSAGTGKETQYF,TGCGCCAGCAGCGCCGGGACAGGGAAAGAGACCCAGTACTTC
-,TRBJ2-7,TRBV20-1,-,CSARAGGSYEQYF,TGCAGTGCTAGAGCGGGTGGGTCCTACGAGCAGTACTTC
-,TRBJ2-3,TRBV5-1,many,CASTLQGRGATDTQYF,TGCGCCAGCACCCTCCAAGGCCGGGGGGCCACAGATACGCAGTATTTT
-,TRBJ2-6,TRBV4-2,-,CASSQEVTGAFRSGANVLTF,TGTGCCAGCAGCCAAGAGGTAACGGGGGCCTTCCGCTCTGGGGCCAACGTCCTGACTTTC
-,TRBJ1-3,TRBV29-1,-,CSVEAGGTGNTIYF,TGCAGCGTTGAAGCGGGGGGAACTGGAAACACCATATATTTT
TRBD2,TRBJ2-1,TRBV7-2,-,CASSSRLAGGFNEQFF,TGTGCCAGCAGCTCAAGACTAGCGGGGGGATTCAATGAGCAGTTCTTC
-,TRBJ1-5,TRBV7-8,many,CASSLAWDGYQPQHF,TGTGCCAGCAGCTTAGCATGGGACGGGTATCAGCCCCAGCATTTT
-,TRBJ1-1,TRBV10-3,-,CAISNTGNTEAFF,TGTGCCATCAGTAACACAGGGAACACTGAAGCTTTCTTT
-,TRBJ1-4,TRBV18,few,CASSPPRPNEKLFF,TGTGCCAGCTCACCACCGAGGCCCAATGAAAAACTGTTTTTT
-,TRBJ1-6,TRBV2,-,CASSETRRVSPLHF,TGTGCCAGCAGTGAAACCCGTCGGGTTTCACCCCTCCACTTT
TRBD1,TRBJ2-7,TRBV4-1,-,CASSHPRDRSSYEQYF,TGCGCCAGCAGCCATCCCCGGGACAGGAGCTCCTACGAGCAGTACTTC
-,TRBJ2-3,TRBV6-1,-,CASSRYGGASTDTQYF,TGTGCCAGCAGTCGTTACGGCGGGGCTAGCACAGATACGCAGTATTTT
TRBD1,TRBJ1-1,TRBV6-5,-,CASSYRTGDTEAFF,TGTGCCAGCAGTTACCGGACAGGGGACACTGAAGCTTTCTTT
TRBD1,TRBJ2-7,TRBV29-1,-,CSVRDRGGEQYF,TGCAGCGTCCGGGACAGGGGGGGCGAGCAGTACTTC
-,TRBJ2-7,TRBV2,few,CASKPSGYEQYF,TGTGCCAGCAAGCCGTCAGGCTACGAGCAGTACTTC
-,TRBJ1-6,TRBV7-9,-,CASSSLEGSPLHF,TGTGCCAGCAGCTCTCTGGAAGGATCACCCCTCCACTTT
-,TRBJ1-3,TRBV6-1,-,CASSVGGTGNTIYF,TGTGCCAGCAGTGTTGGAGGAACTGGAAACACCATATATTTT
TRBD2,TRBJ2-5,TRBV3-1,-,CASSQRTSKTQYF,TGTGCCAGCAGCCAAAGGACTAGTAAAACCCAGTACTTC
-,TRBJ2-7,TRBV29-1,few,CSVAEGNYEQYF,TGCAGCGTTGCTGAGGGGAATTACGAGCAGTACTTC
TRBD1,TRBJ2-7,TRBV5-1,few,CASSQTGQFEQYF,TGCGCCAGCAGCCAGACGGGACAGTTCGAGCAGTACTTC
-,TRBJ1-5,TRBV6-2/TRBV6-3,few,CASSYSGGLTQPQHF,TGTGCCAGCAGTTACTCTGGGGGGCTCACTCAGCCCCAGCATTTT
TRBD1,TRBJ2-7,TRBV29-1,many,CSGGQGYEQYF,TGCAGCGGTGGACAGGGCTACGAGCAGTACTTC
-,TRBJ2-2,TRBV3-1,-,CASSYWGRDTGELFF,TGTGCCAGCAGCTATTGGGGACGGGACACCGGGGAGCTGTTTTTT
-,TRBJ1-2,TRBV28,few,CASSFFNGYTF,TGTGCCAGCAGTTTTTTCAATGGCTACACCTTC
-,TRBJ1-4,TRBV6-9,many,CASSYPTTVFNEKLFF,TGTGCCAGCAGTTATCCCACGACCGTTTTTAATGAAAAACTGTTTTTT
-,TRBJ1-5,TRBV27,many,CASSLGGHQPQHF,TGTGCCAGCAGTTTAGGAGGGCATCAGCCCCAGCATTTT
TRBD1,TRBJ2-7,TRBV20-1,few,CSATTGQGRSYEQYF,TGCAGTGCAACAACGGGACAGGGGCGAAGCTACGAGCAGTACTTC
TRBD1,TRBJ2-7,TRBV9,few,CASSVNPQGEEQYF,TGTGCCAGCAGCGTAAACCCCCAGGGGGAAGAGCAGTACTTC
TRBD1,TRBJ2-6,TRBV19,many,CASSIAAGGSPGANVLTF,TGTGCCAGTAGTATAGCCGCAGGGGGATCGCCTGGGGCCAACGTCCTGACTTTC
TRBD2,TRBJ2-3,TRBV10-3,many,CATERGANTDTQYF,TGTGCCACGGAGCGGGGGGCTAACACAGATACGCAGTATTTT
TRBD1,TRBJ1-5,TRBV4-1,few,CASSLTGTNQPQHF,TGCGCCAGCAGCCTGACAGGGACCAATCAGCCCCAGCATTTT
-,TRBJ2-1,TRBV18,-,CASSWVQEQFF,TGTGCCAGCTCATGGGTGCAGGAGCAGTTCTTC
-,TRBJ2-7,TRBV20-1,many,CSAGGVNYEQYF,TGCAGTGCTGGGGGTGTGAACTACGAGCAGTACTTC
-,TRBJ2-5,TRBV7-2,many,CASSQYRFQETQYF,TGTGCCAGCAGCCAATACAGATTCCAAGAGACCCAGTACTTC
-,TRBJ2-7,TRBV28,few,CASSLPGYEQYF,TGTGCCAGCAGTTTACCAGGTTACGAGCAGTACTTC
-,TRBJ1-6,TRBV9,many,CASQGWGKAPLHF,TGTGCCAGCCAGGGATGGGGTAAGGCACCCCTCCACTTT